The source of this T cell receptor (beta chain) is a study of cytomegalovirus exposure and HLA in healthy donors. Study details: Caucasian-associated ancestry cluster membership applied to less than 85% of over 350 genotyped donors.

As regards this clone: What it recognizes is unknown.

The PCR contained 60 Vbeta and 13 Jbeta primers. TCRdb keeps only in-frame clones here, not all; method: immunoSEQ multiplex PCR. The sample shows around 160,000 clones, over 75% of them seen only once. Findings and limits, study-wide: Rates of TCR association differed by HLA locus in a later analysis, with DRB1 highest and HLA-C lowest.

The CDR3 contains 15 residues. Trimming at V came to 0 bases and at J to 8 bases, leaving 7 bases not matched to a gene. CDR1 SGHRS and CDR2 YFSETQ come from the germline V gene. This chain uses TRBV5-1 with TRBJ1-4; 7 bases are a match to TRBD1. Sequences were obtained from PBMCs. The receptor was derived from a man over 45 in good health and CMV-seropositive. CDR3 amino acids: CASSLGDGQAEKLFF. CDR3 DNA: TGCGCCAGCAGCTTGGGGGATGGACAGGCCGAAAAACTGTTTTTT.